The 32 T cell receptor beta chains below come from one sample, sequenced in a study of cytomegalovirus exposure and HLA in healthy donors (dated by TCRdb to the late 2010s). The method behind the library was the immunoSEQ multiplex PCR assay. A mixture of 60 forward primers for TCR Vbeta segments and 13 reverse primers for TCR Jbeta segments was used in the multiplex PCR. TCRdb took over this immuneACCESS table, retaining in-frame rearrangements with V and J assigned. Such tables are incomplete; in checked studies, under half of the missing clones stem from an unresolved V gene, and the remainder is unexplained. The sample table holds approximately 170,000 clones, of which about 85% were seen once. The top ten hold 2.5% of the sample. The specimen sequenced was PBMCs. Receptor source: a man between 25 and 39 years old in good health and CMV-seropositive.

V usage is TRBV27 and J usage is TRBJ1-2; D call uncertain. The V end was cut by 5 bases, the J end by 4 bases, with 5 bases between. The CDR3 runs 11 residues. Germline V CDR1 and CDR2: MNHEY, SMNVEV (reference sequence). Here the CDR3 DNA reads TGTGCCAGCAGTGGGAGCTATGGCTACACCTTC. Its translation is CASSGSYGYTF.

The rearrangement joins TRBV5-4 to TRBJ2-3; possible D gene TRBD1, 6 bases. CDR1 and CDR2 (germline): SGHNT, YYREEE (reference sequence). The CDR3 contains 12 residues. Trimming shortened V by 3 bases and J by 4 bases, and 6 bases separated the two germline ends. The CDR3 DNA reads TGTGCCAGCAGCTCAGGGGCAGATACGCAGTATTTT. Translated: CASSSGADTQYF.

The chain links TRBV5-8 to TRBJ1-2, with a possible D match to TRBD1 (5 bases). CDR1 is SGHTS, CDR2 YDEGEE, per germline. This CDR3 contains 15 residues. Trimming removed 2 bases at V and 2 bases at J, with 13 bases between. The CDR3 sequence: CASSFTLRVNYGYTF. CDR3 DNA: TGTGCCAGCAGCTTTACCCTCAGGGTGAACTATGGCTACACCTTC.

This sequence joins TRBV4-3 and TRBJ2-1, with 12 bases fitting TRBD2. V was clipped by 5 bases and J by 9 bases; unmatched bases: 5. The CDR3 consists of 14 residues. Germline V gene data show CDR1 as LGHNA and CDR2 as YSLEER. This CDR3 is CASSARLAGVEQFF. CDR3 DNA sequence: TGCGCCAGCAGCGCGCGACTAGCGGGAGTTGAGCAGTTCTTC.

The rearrangement links TRBV5-4 to TRBJ2-3; D is perhaps TRBD2 (5 bases). The CDR3 totals 14 residues. Germline assignment: CDR1 SGHNT and CDR2 YYREEE (reference sequence). V shed 1 base and J shed 4 bases, with 10 bases lying between them. CDR3 DNA sequence: TGTGCCAGCAGCTTGACTAGTGGATCAGATACGCAGTATTTT. Amino acids: CASSLTSGSDTQYF.

This clone was counted between two and nine times. Here the CDR3 DNA reads TGTGCCAGCAGTCAGCGAGGGAGGGAGCTGTTTTTT. Amino acid sequence: CASSQRGRELFF. The chain is built from TRBV6-1 and TRBJ2-2; TRBD2 is a possible D gene (5 bases). The CDR3 contains 12 residues. The germline CDR1 and CDR2 sequences are MNHNS and SASEGT. Between the trimmed V and J ends, which lost 5 bases and 9 bases, there was a span of 10 bases.

J is TRBJ2-3 and V is TRBV10-3; the match to TRBD2 covers 8 bases. J lost 2 bases, V lost 3 bases, and 4 bases had no gene match. Germline CDR1 ENHRY, CDR2 SYGVKD. This CDR3 has 15 residues. The CDR3, as DNA: TGTGCCATCAGTGACGGTAGCGGGACCACAGATACGCAGTATTTT. It translates to CAISDGSGTTDTQYF.

This clone occurred a few times. The chain uses TRBV6-5 and TRBJ1-1, with 7 nucleotides matching TRBD1. The J segment lost 0 bases and the V segment lost 2 bases, leaving 3 bases of the junction unmatched. Germline loops: CDR1 MNHEY, CDR2 SVGAGI. The length of the CDR3 is 15 residues. DNA for the CDR3: TGTGCCAGCAGTTACCAGGGACAGCTGAACACTGAAGCTTTCTTT. Its protein is CASSYQGQLNTEAFF.

V is TRBV7-2 and J is TRBJ2-2; TRBD2 is a possible D gene (6 bases). The CDR3 has 16 amino acids. The germline V and J ends were trimmed by 0 bases and 5 bases, with 13 bases remaining between them. Looked up from germline, CDR1 is SGHTA and CDR2 is FQGNSA. The CDR3 DNA reads as TGTGCCAGCAGCTTAGCGGGAGGCCGCGGGACCGGGGAGCTGTTTTTT. Amino acid sequence: CASSLAGGRGTGELFF.

The chain links TRBV19 to TRBJ2-7, with TRBD1 matching over 8 bases. V lost 3 bases and J lost 5; bases outside the gene matches: 6. Germline CDR1 reads LNHDA; CDR2 reads SQIVND (reference sequence). This CDR3 has 14 residues. CDR3 sequence reads: CASSIGQGGNEQYF. The CDR3 bases are TGTGCCAGTAGTATTGGACAGGGTGGGAACGAGCAGTACTTC.

The J gene is TRBJ1-4, the V gene TRBV4-3; 9 bases match TRBD1. CDR3 length: 17 residues. Trimming cost V 0 bases and J 3 bases; bases outside gene matches: 5. Germline V CDR1 and CDR2: LGHNA, YSLEER. Written as DNA, the CDR3 is TGCGCCAGCAGCCAAGAGAGGACAGGGGTCTCTAATGAAAAACTGTTTTTT. Its translation: CASSQERTGVSNEKLFF.

The chain employs TRBV11-3 and TRBJ2-1, with TRBD1 matching 9 bases. The germline V gene encodes CDR1 SGHNT and CDR2 YENEEA. V shed 5 bases, J shed 4 bases, and the junction held 9 bases outside the gene matches. The CDR3 has 16 amino acids. The CDR3 sequence: CASSPFRDRAYNEQFF. CDR3 DNA: TGTGCCAGCAGCCCTTTCCGGGACAGGGCTTACAATGAGCAGTTCTTC.

The chain carries TRBV14 and TRBJ2-2; a weak D match, TRBD2 (5 bases). The germline gives CDR1 SGHDN, CDR2 FVKESK. The CDR3 contains 15 residues. The ends were cut back, 2 bases at V and 0 bases at J, with 7 bases in the middle. CDR3 in DNA: TGTGCCAGCAGCCAAAGCGGAACGAACACCGGGGAGCTGTTTTTT. This translates into CASSQSGTNTGELFF. The full variable domain, its missing parts supplied by reference TRBV14 and TRBJ2-2, is EAGVTQFPSHSVIEKGQTVTLRCDPISGHDNLYWYRRVMGKEIKFLLHFVKESKQDESGMPNNRFLAERTGGTYSTLKVQPAELEDSGVYFCASSQSGTNTGELFFGEGSRLTVL.

This clone appeared a few times. The chain uses TRBV5-4 and TRBJ1-1, with TRBD1 matching 7 bases. The V gene's germline CDR1 is SGHNT and CDR2 YYREEE (reference sequence). Unmatched junction bases numbered 10, after V lost 1 base and J lost 10 bases. The CDR3 extends over 14 amino acids. CDR3 protein: CASSLQGQPQVAFF. CDR3 DNA: TGTGCCAGCAGCTTGCAGGGACAGCCCCAAGTAGCTTTCTTT.

The V call is TRBV21-1, the J call TRBJ2-3; no DNA check was done on the table's D call, TRBD2. TRBV21-1 is a documented pseudogene. The CDR3 contains 21 residues. The CDR3 DNA follows: TGTGCCAGCAGCAAAGGGAGGGCTAGCGGGAGATGCCCCCACGGGTCGGATACGCAGTATTTT. Translated: CASSKGRASGRCPHGSDTQYF.

J is TRBJ2-7 and V is TRBV7-2, with 9 bases that match TRBD2. The J segment lost 6 bases and the V segment lost 2 bases, leaving 20 bases of the junction unmatched. The germline V gene has CDR1 SGHTA and CDR2 FQGNSA. The CDR3 is 19 residues long. The CDR3 DNA reads as TGTGCCAGCAGCTTACGGTCGGGACTAGCATCTCTCGGCGGATCCGAGCAGTACTTC. This encodes CASSLRSGLASLGGSEQYF.

This clone has a single count. V is TRBV7-8 and J is TRBJ2-5; 8 bases agree with TRBD1. Germline CDR1 and CDR2: SGHVS and FQNEAQ. The CDR3 spans 16 residues. The V segment lost 3 bases and the J segment 5 bases; nucleotides outside the gene matches: 11. In DNA, the CDR3 is TGTGCCAGCAGCTTGGGAAACAGGGGGTATGTCGAGACCCAGTACTTC. Translation gives CASSLGNRGYVETQYF.

The chain recombines TRBV7-9 with TRBJ2-2; the D gene is possibly TRBD1 (6 bases). Germline V lookup: CDR1 SEHNR, CDR2 FQNEAQ (reference sequence). This CDR3 has 16 residues. The V end lost 0 bases, the J end lost 6 bases, and 14 bases lay between the germline ends. CDR3 protein: CASSLAVQGRAGELFF. The CDR3 DNA is TGTGCCAGCAGCTTAGCGGTACAGGGTAGAGCCGGGGAGCTGTTTTTT.

The rearrangement joins TRBV6-1 to TRBJ2-1; 7 bases fit TRBD2. Germline CDR1 is MNHNS and CDR2 is SASEGT. This CDR3 region has 17 residues. V gave up 4 bases and J gave up 6 bases; unmatched junction bases: 15. Here the CDR3 DNA reads TGTGCCAGCAGTGCAACTTCCACCGGACTAGTCGCCAATGAGCAGTTCTTC. It translates to CASSATSTGLVANEQFF.

J is TRBJ2-5 and V is TRBV19; no clear D. The CDR3 spans 13 residues. CDR1 LNHDA and CDR2 SQIVND come from the germline V gene (reference sequence). Trimming shortened V by 5 bases and J by 2 bases, and 9 bases separated the two germline ends. CDR3 protein: CASSSRLQETQYF. CDR3 bases: TGTGCCAGTAGTTCACGACTGCAAGAGACCCAGTACTTC.

This clone has a single count. The J gene is TRBJ2-3, the V gene TRBV11-2; 9 bases are shared with TRBD1. Germline V lookup: CDR1 SGHAT, CDR2 FQNNGV. The J segment lost 7 bases and the V segment lost 6 bases, leaving 17 bases of the junction unmatched. The CDR3 length is 17 residues. The CDR3: CASRLLPGTGRTNTQYF. Written as DNA, the CDR3 is TGTGCCAGCAGACTACTACCCGGGACAGGGAGGACGAATACGCAGTATTTT.

The chain links TRBV6-5 to TRBJ2-1; the D gene is possibly TRBD2 (5 bases). This CDR3 comprises 12 residues. Trimming took off 6 bases at V and 8 bases at J, with 11 bases between the two ends. Germline CDR1 MNHEY, CDR2 SVGAGI. The CDR3 sequence: CASSPTSYEQFF. In DNA form, the CDR3 reads TGTGCCAGCAGCCCTACTAGTTATGAGCAGTTCTTC.

The rearrangement links TRBV5-1 to TRBJ2-1; 7 positions agree with TRBD1. The junction had 6 bases not matched to a gene; V was cut back by 2 bases and J by 7 bases. Germline V gene data show CDR1 as SGHRS and CDR2 as YFSETQ. The CDR3 has 14 amino acids. The CDR3 is CASSLRQGLNEQFF. Here the CDR3 DNA reads TGCGCCAGCAGCTTACGACAGGGCTTGAATGAGCAGTTCTTC.

The chain combines TRBV7-9 with TRBJ2-3; D is unresolved. Germline CDR1 is SEHNR and CDR2 is FQNEAQ (reference sequence). CDR3 length equals 14 residues. The V end lost 5 bases, the J end lost 0 bases, and 9 bases lay between the germline ends. CDR3 DNA: TGTGCCAGCAGCCCCTCTAGAAGCACAGATACGCAGTATTTT. It codes for CASSPSRSTDTQYF.

This clone was seen a handful of times. This chain connects TRBV19 to TRBJ1-1; 8 positions agree with TRBD1. In germline, CDR1 is LNHDA, CDR2 SQIVND (reference sequence). The ends lost 10 bases at V and 1 base at J; junction bases unmatched: 5. The CDR3 is 13 residues long. The chain's CDR3 is CATRGTGNTEAFF. The CDR3, as DNA: TGTGCCACCCGAGGGACAGGGAACACTGAAGCTTTCTTT.

The V and J genes are TRBV7-2 and TRBJ2-1; D unclear. V gave up 4 bases and J gave up 3 bases, with 4 bases separating them. Germline values: CDR1 SGHTA, CDR2 FQGNSA. The CDR3 is 12 amino acids. The CDR3 DNA reads as TGTGCCAGCAGCTCCAACTACAATGAGCAGTTCTTC. This encodes CASSSNYNEQFF. The full variable domain, in which reference TRBV7-2 and TRBJ2-1 provide the parts outside the CDR3, is GAGVSQSPSNKVTEKGKDVELRCDPISGHTALYWYRQSLGQGLEFLIYFQGNSAPDKSGLPSDRFSAERTGGSVSTLTIQRTQQEDSAVYLCASSSNYNEQFFGPGTRLTVL.

In its sample, this clone was seen a few times. CDR3 loop: CSVETQGPTEAFF. CDR3 DNA sequence: TGCAGCGTTGAAACCCAGGGCCCCACTGAAGCTTTCTTT. The V and J genes are TRBV29-1 and TRBJ1-1; D possibly corresponds to TRBD1 (5 bases). Per the germline V gene, CDR1 is SQVTM and CDR2 is ANQGSEA. The V end lost 2 bases, the J end lost 4 bases, and 11 bases lay between the germline ends. CDR3 size: 13 residues.

The rearrangement links TRBV29-1 to TRBJ2-1; TRBD1 is a possible D gene (6 bases). Per the germline V gene, CDR1 is SQVTM and CDR2 is ANQGSEA. This CDR3 spans 12 amino acids. V lost 0 bases to trimming and J lost 9 bases, with 9 bases between them. The CDR3, as DNA: TGCAGCGTTGAAGACAGAGGGGGTGAGCAGTTCTTC. Translated: CSVEDRGGEQFF.

The chain combines TRBV5-1 with TRBJ2-5, with 9 bases fitting TRBD1. The assigned J gene may be wrong: the sequence end matches TRBJ2-7 better. The CDR3 is 15 residues long. The germline gives CDR1 SGHRS, CDR2 YFSETQ. The CDR3 loop is CASSMRGQGSYEQYF. The CDR3 DNA reads as TGCGCCAGCAGTATGAGGGGACAGGGCTCCTACGAGCAGTACTTC.

The genes are TRBV7-8 and TRBJ1-4, with D maybe TRBD1 (6 bases). The germline CDR1 and CDR2 sequences are SGHVS and FQNEAQ. Trimming pared 5 bases from V and 4 bases from J, leaving 14 bases between. CDR3 length: 15 amino acids. The CDR3 DNA reads TGTGCCAGCAGCCCCCCGGGCAGGGGTAATGAAAAACTGTTTTTT. This gives the protein CASSPPGRGNEKLFF.

The chain couples TRBV5-1 to TRBJ2-1; D gene unclear. From germline, CDR1 is SGHRS and CDR2 YFSETQ. This CDR3 has 14 residues. V was clipped by 7 bases and J by 6 bases, with 17 bases between them. For the CDR3, the DNA is TGCGCCAGCGGCCGCCAGGCAGGCCCCAATGAGCAGTTCTTC. As protein: CASGRQAGPNEQFF.

On this clone itself: The junction shows a germline mismatch at one end, possibly a read error. The chain links TRBV7-7 to TRBJ2-1, with D uncertain. Germline CDR1 is SSHAT and CDR2 is FNYEAQ (reference sequence). The CDR3 has 15 residues. CDR3 residues: CASSRELSSYNEQFF. CDR3 DNA: TGTGCTAGCAGCCGAGAGTTGAGCTCCTACAATGAGCAGTTCTTC.